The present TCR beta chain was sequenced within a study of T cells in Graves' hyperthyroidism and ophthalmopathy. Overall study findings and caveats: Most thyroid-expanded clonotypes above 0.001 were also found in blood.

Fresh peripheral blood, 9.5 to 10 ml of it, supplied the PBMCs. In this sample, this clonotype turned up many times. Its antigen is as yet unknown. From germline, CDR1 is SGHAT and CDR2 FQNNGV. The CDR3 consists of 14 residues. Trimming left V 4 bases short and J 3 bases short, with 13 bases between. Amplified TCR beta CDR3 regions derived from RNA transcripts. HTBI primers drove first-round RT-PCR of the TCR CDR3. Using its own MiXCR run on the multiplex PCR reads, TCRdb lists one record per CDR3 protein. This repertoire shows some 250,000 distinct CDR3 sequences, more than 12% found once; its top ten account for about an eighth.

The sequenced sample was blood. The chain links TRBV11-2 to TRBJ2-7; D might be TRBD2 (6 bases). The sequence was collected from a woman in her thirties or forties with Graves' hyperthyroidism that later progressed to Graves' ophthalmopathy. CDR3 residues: CASSSSRDFYEQYF. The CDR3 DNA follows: TGTGCCAGCAGCTCCTCGAGGGACTTCTACGAGCAGTACTTC.